The 12 T cell receptor beta chains in this list originate from one sample, sequenced in a study of T cell responses to AZD1222 COVID-19 vaccine. Profiled with immunoSEQ multiplex PCR; TCRdb holds only in-frame clones, not every one. Of roughly 200,000 clones in the sample, 80% to 95% are singletons; the top ten hold around 0.97%. Sequencing used peripheral blood, obtained 28 days after the second dose of the MenACWY control vaccine. Source of these receptors: an adult who received the MenACWY meningococcal vaccine as a control.

The chain's CDR3 is CASSYTAYNEQFF. CDR3 in DNA: TGTGCCAGCAGTTACACCGCCTACAATGAGCAGTTCTTC. The V gene is TRBV6-6, the J gene TRBJ2-1; D is undetermined. Germline loops: CDR1 MNHNY, CDR2 SVGAGI (reference sequence). The CDR3 runs 13 residues. The ends were cut back, 2 bases at V and 2 bases at J, with 4 bases in the middle.

The J gene is TRBJ2-7, the V gene TRBV4-3, with 9 bases aligning to TRBD1. Germline V gives CDR1 LGHNA, CDR2 YSLEER. The CDR3 extends over 15 amino acids. The V gene end was trimmed by 2 bases and the J gene end by 5 bases; junction bases not matched to a gene: 7. This CDR3 is CASSQTTGGGNEQYF. In DNA form, the CDR3 reads TGCGCCAGCAGCCAAACAACAGGGGGCGGGAACGAGCAGTACTTC.

The J gene is TRBJ2-2, the V gene TRBV4-1; the D is unclear. Trimming took 8 bases from V and 5 from J, leaving 9 bases between them. CDR1 is MGHRA and CDR2 is YSYEKL in the germline V gene. The CDR3 sequence is 12 residues long. The CDR3 region is CASRPPTGELFF. In nucleotides, the CDR3 is TGCGCCAGCCGTCCTCCAACCGGGGAGCTGTTTTTT.

The chain uses TRBV3-1 (or the pseudogene TRBV3-2) and TRBJ2-1; D is ambiguous. This CDR3 is built from 13 residues. Germline V gene data show CDR1 as LGHDT and CDR2 as YNNKEL (reference sequence). V was pared by 1 base and J by 6 bases, with 7 bases between. In nucleotides, the CDR3 is TGTGCCAGCAGCCAAGGACTTCTCAATGAGCAGTTCTTC. It specifies CASSQGLLNEQFF.

CDR3 nucleotides: TGTGCCAGCAGCACTAGGGGGAAGGGACCTGAAGCTTTCTTT. Its protein product is CASSTRGKGPEAFF. The rearrangement uses TRBV11-2 and TRBJ1-1, with a weak D call TRBD1 (6 bases). Between the trimmed V and J ends, which lost 5 bases and 6 bases, there was a span of 16 bases. There are 14 residues in the CDR3. The germline V gene encodes CDR1 SGHAT and CDR2 FQNNGV. Based on the CDR3 plus reference TRBV11-2 and TRBJ1-1, the full variable domain is EAGVAQSPRYKIIEKRQSVAFWCNPISGHATLYWYQQILGQGPKLLIQFQNNGVVDDSQLPKDRFSAERLKGVDSTLKIQPAKLEDSAVYLCASSTRGKGPEAFFGQGTRLTVV.

In regard to this clone: Compared with germline, one end of the junction differs, possibly owing to a read error. The chain carries TRBV7-9 and TRBJ2-7; D ambiguous. Germline V gene lookup returns CDR1 SEHNR and CDR2 FQNEAQ (reference sequence). The CDR3 is made up of 11 amino acids. The DNA of the CDR3 is TGTGCCAGCAGCACCGCCTACGAGCAGTGCTTC. This encodes CASSTAYEQCF.

The rearrangement links TRBV6-4 to TRBJ2-1; possibly TRBD2 for D (5 bases). The CDR3 is made up of 13 amino acids. Germline lookup yields CDR1 MRHNA and CDR2 SNTAGT. Between the trimmed V and J ends, which lost 5 bases and 6 bases, there was a span of 11 bases. CDR3 loop: CASSPGRVNEQFF. CDR3 in DNA: TGTGCCAGCAGTCCGGGAAGGGTCAATGAGCAGTTCTTC.

The chain has TRBV18 and TRBJ1-1; D not certain. Germline values: CDR1 KGHSH, CDR2 LQKENI. V lost 3 bases and J lost 3, with 11 bases in between. This CDR3 is 14 amino acids long. This CDR3 reads CASSPLAVDTEAFF. The CDR3 bases are TGTGCCAGCTCACCCCTCGCGGTAGACACTGAAGCTTTCTTT.

V is TRBV2 and J is TRBJ1-2; TRBD1 might be the D (5 bases). The CDR3 is made up of 13 amino acids. V lost 8 bases to trimming and J lost 5 bases, with 15 bases between them. From germline, CDR1 is SNHLY and CDR2 FYNNEI. The CDR3 DNA is TGTGCCAGCGCAGACCCGGGACCATATGGCTACACCTTC. Encoded protein: CASADPGPYGYTF.

The chain carries TRBV11-2 and TRBJ1-6; no clear D. The ends were cut back, 4 bases at V and 10 bases at J, with 11 bases in the middle. Germline V lookup: CDR1 SGHAT, CDR2 FQNNGV. This CDR3 has 13 amino acids. The CDR3, as DNA: TGTGCCAGCAGCTCCAATCCTGGATCACCCCTCCACTTT. It specifies CASSSNPGSPLHF.

This clone was observed a single time. V and J are TRBV19 and TRBJ1-5, with 8 bases aligning to TRBD1. The germline gives CDR1 LNHDA, CDR2 SQIVND (reference sequence). V lost 6 bases to trimming and J lost 1 base; unmatched junction nucleotides: 8. CDR3 length equals 16 residues. The CDR3 DNA is TGTGCCAGTAGCTGGGGGGGGGACAGGAGCAATCAGCCCCAGCATTTT. It codes for CASSWGGDRSNQPQHF.

The chain links TRBV15 to TRBJ2-3; 8 nucleotides match TRBD2. With V trimmed by 2 bases and J by 0 bases, 4 bases remained unmatched. The CDR3 loop spans 16 amino acids. Germline assignment: CDR1 LNHNV and CDR2 YYDKDF (reference sequence). The CDR3 spells CATSRNIAGSTDTQYF. The CDR3 nucleotides are TGTGCCACCAGCAGAAATATAGCGGGGAGCACAGATACGCAGTATTTT. The variable domain in full, with the rest retrieved from reference TRBV15 and TRBJ2-3, is DAMVIQNPRYQVTQFGKPVTLSCSQTLNHNVMYWYQQKSSQAPKLLFHYYDKDFNNEADTPDNFQSRRPNTSFCFLDIRSPGLGDTAMYLCATSRNIAGSTDTQYFGPGTRLTVL.